Reported below is one T cell receptor (beta chain). Its cognate antigen is unknown. It was with 60 Vbeta and 13 Jbeta primers that the PCR ran. Using immunoSEQ multiplex PCR, the repertoire was profiled, and TCRdb retains in-frame clones only, with some absent. The profile shows about 140,000 clones, roughly 80% of them singletons. The data stem from a study of cytomegalovirus exposure and HLA in healthy donors. Points from the study as a whole: It was 150 or so TCR beta chains that were listed as cytomegalovirus-associated. Some V segments, TRBV6-2 and TRBV6-3 among them, were indistinguishable and were therefore excluded. When presence/absence was analysed, sequencing depth was taken to be roughly uniform across donors.

This CDR3 region has 13 residues. Germline lookup yields CDR1 LGHNA and CDR2 YSLEER. V was pared by 0 bases and J by 7 bases, with 10 bases between. J is TRBJ2-7 and V is TRBV4-3; possibly TRBD1 for D (6 bases). The sequence came from a man aged 40-49 years in good health and CMV-seropositive. Input material: PBMCs. The CDR3 sequence: CASSQDLGTEQYF. The CDR3 DNA is TGCGCCAGCAGCCAAGATCTCGGGACAGAGCAGTACTTC.